A single sample is the source of the 18 T cell receptor beta chains below, sequenced in a study of shared clonotypes between healthy human individuals. Libraries were prepared by immunoSEQ multiplex PCR; TCRdb keeps only in-frame clonotypes and omits some of them. The top ten hold 0.06% of the sample, which has hundreds of thousands of clones, 95% to 97% seen once. The sample taken for sequencing was naive CD4+ T cells sorted from blood. Subset: CD45RA+ positively selected. The source of these receptors is a woman aged 25-40 years in good health.

The CDR3 DNA reads as TGCGCCAGCAGTGAGTCGATGGGACTAGCGGGATCCTACGAGCAGTACTTC. The encoded protein is CASSESMGLAGSYEQYF. The V gene is TRBV10-2, the J gene TRBJ2-7; TRBD2 matches at 13 bases. The J segment lost 1 base and the V segment lost 0 bases, leaving 3 bases of the junction unmatched. CDR3 length: 17 amino acids. Looked up from germline, CDR1 is WSHSY and CDR2 is SAAADI.

The rearrangement links TRBV27 to TRBJ1-4, with D tentatively TRBD1 (6 bases). V lost 4 bases and J lost 3, with 12 bases in between. The CDR3 covers 15 residues. Germline CDR1 is MNHEY and CDR2 is SMNVEV (reference sequence). The CDR3 protein is CASSSYTGSNEKLFF. Written as DNA, the CDR3 is TGTGCCAGCAGTTCATATACAGGGTCTAATGAAAAACTGTTTTTT.

J is TRBJ1-3 and V is TRBV6-1; no reliable D call. The V end lost 11 bases, the J end lost 0 bases, and 8 bases lay between the germline ends. This CDR3 comprises 12 residues. From germline, CDR1 is MNHNS and CDR2 SASEGT. The CDR3 DNA reads TGTGCCTGTTCAGACTCTGGAAACACCATATATTTT. Its protein product is CACSDSGNTIYF.

The chain's CDR3 is CASSSPPGREGADTQYF. The DNA of the CDR3 is TGTGCCAGCAGTTCGCCCCCAGGGAGGGAGGGTGCAGATACGCAGTATTTT. This chain connects TRBV28 to TRBJ2-3; 7 nucleotides align to TRBD2. This CDR3 region has 17 residues. Germline assignment: CDR1 MDHEN and CDR2 SYDVKM. V shed 4 bases and J 4 bases; nucleotides not matched to a gene: 14.

The chain couples TRBV5-1 to TRBJ2-2; 8 nucleotides line up with TRBD2. Germline lookup yields CDR1 SGHRS and CDR2 YFSETQ. There are 16 residues in the CDR3. Losses at the gene ends were 2 bases for V and 0 bases for J; bases not matched to a gene: 3. CDR3 sequence (DNA): TGCGCCAGCAGCTTCGCGGGGGGTTCGAACACCGGGGAGCTGTTTTTT. Protein: CASSFAGGSNTGELFF.

V usage is TRBV5-4 and J usage is TRBJ2-7; no clear D. V was shortened by 4 bases and J by 2 bases, with 16 bases between the two germline ends. The CDR3 is made up of 15 amino acids. Germline V lookup: CDR1 SGHNT, CDR2 YYREEE (reference sequence). The CDR3 reads CASSMAPADTYEQYF. CDR3 nucleotide sequence: TGTGCCAGCAGCATGGCCCCTGCAGACACCTACGAGCAGTACTTC.

This chain uses TRBV19 with TRBJ2-7; tentative D call: TRBD1 (5 bases). V lost 5 bases and J 3 bases, leaving 20 bases between the germline ends. The germline CDR1 and CDR2 sequences are LNHDA and SQIVND (reference sequence). The CDR3 extends over 16 amino acids. The DNA of the CDR3 is TGTGCCAGTAGTGACTTTGGGCAGGGCAGTTTCTACGAGCAGTACTTC. Amino acid sequence: CASSDFGQGSFYEQYF.

This clone was seen a few times. The sample contains more than one DNA sequence encoding this CDR3. The chain carries TRBV28 and TRBJ2-1; no definite D call. Trimming pared 5 bases from V and 7 bases from J, leaving 3 bases between. Germline V gene data show CDR1 as MDHEN and CDR2 as SYDVKM. The CDR3 is 10 amino acids. CDR3 sequence reads: CASSRNEQFF. CDR3 coding DNA: TGTGCCAGCAGTCGTAATGAGCAGTTCTTC. Based on the CDR3 plus reference TRBV28 and TRBJ2-1, the full variable domain is DVKVTQSSRYLVKRTGEKVFLECVQDMDHENMFWYRQDPGLGLRLIYFSYDVKMKEKGDIPEGYSVSREKKERFSLILESASTNQTSMYLCASSRNEQFFGPGTRLTVL.

The chain uses TRBV18 and TRBJ2-7, with 7 nucleotides matching TRBD1. Germline values: CDR1 KGHSH, CDR2 LQKENI. The V segment lost 6 bases and the J segment 4 bases; nucleotides outside the gene matches: 12. This CDR3 is built from 15 residues. In DNA, the CDR3 is TGTGCCAGCTCTCCCCGGGACAGAGGAGGTTACGAGCAGTACTTC. Amino acids: CASSPRDRGGYEQYF. The full variable domain, rest sourced from reference TRBV18 and TRBJ2-7, is NAGVMQNPRHLVRRRGQEARLRCSPMKGHSHVYWYRQLPEEGLKFMVYLQKENIIDESGMPKERFSAEFPKEGPSILRIQQVVRGDSAAYFCASSPRDRGGYEQYFGPGTRLTVT.

The rearrangement links TRBV25-1 to TRBJ2-1; no reliable D call. Trimming stripped 6 bases from V and 5 bases from J, with 20 bases between. The CDR3 has 16 amino acids. From germline, CDR1 is MGHDK and CDR2 SYGVNS. CDR3 DNA sequence: TGTGCCAGCAGCGGAACGGCCGGAATGGGGAACAATGAGCAGTTCTTC. Amino acid sequence: CASSGTAGMGNNEQFF.

This clone was found a few times. The V call is TRBV4-1, the J call TRBJ1-2; D uncertain. This CDR3 has 11 residues. Deletions cut 0 bases from V and 8 bases from J, with 4 bases between. In germline, CDR1 is MGHRA, CDR2 YSYEKL. The CDR3 coding sequence is TGCGCCAGCAGCCAAGAGTCAGGCTACACCTTC. Translated: CASSQESGYTF.

CDR3 in amino acids: CASSAGLAVNEQFF. The CDR3 DNA reads as TGTGCCAGCAGTGCGGGACTAGCGGTCAATGAGCAGTTCTTC. The genes are TRBV2 and TRBJ2-1, with 11 bases that match TRBD2. After removal of 4 bases from V and 6 bases from J, the junction contained 2 bases not matched to a gene. CDR3 length: 14 amino acids. Per the germline V gene, CDR1 is SNHLY and CDR2 is FYNNEI.

V usage is TRBV5-5 and J usage is TRBJ1-5; possibly TRBD1 for D (5 bases). Germline CDR1 and CDR2: SGHKS and YYEKEE (reference sequence). CDR3 length: 14 residues. With 4 bases removed from V and 4 bases from J, the gap between germline ends came to 12 bases. The CDR3 here is CASSPGTLNQPQHF. CDR3 DNA: TGTGCCAGCAGCCCCGGGACGCTTAATCAGCCCCAGCATTTT.

The chain is built from TRBV18 and TRBJ1-4; the D is unclear. The V and J ends lost 3 bases and 5 bases respectively, with 13 bases between them. CDR1 is KGHSH, CDR2 LQKENI, per germline. CDR3 size: 15 residues. The CDR3 DNA is TGTGCCAGCTCACCGGACCCCTTACTAAATGAAAAACTGTTTTTT. Translated: CASSPDPLLNEKLFF.

The chain uses TRBV18 and TRBJ1-6; D is possibly TRBD1 (5 bases). Germline V gene data show CDR1 as KGHSH and CDR2 as LQKENI. V shed 3 bases and J shed 10 bases, with 16 bases lying between them. This CDR3 region has 15 residues. CDR3 sequence reads: CASSPTSKGQSPLHF. The CDR3 bases are TGTGCCAGCTCACCCACCTCGAAGGGGCAATCACCCCTCCACTTT.

The chain employs TRBV27 and TRBJ2-1; possibly TRBD1 for D (6 bases). Looked up from germline, CDR1 is MNHEY and CDR2 is SMNVEV (reference sequence). V was shortened by 6 bases and J by 6 bases, with 12 bases between the two germline ends. The CDR3 extends over 13 amino acids. The DNA of the CDR3 is TGTGCCAGCAGCGATACAGGGCCCAATGAGCAGTTCTTC. Its translation: CASSDTGPNEQFF.

The chain employs TRBV5-1 and TRBJ1-1; 9 positions agree with TRBD1. CDR3 size: 15 residues. CDR1 SGHRS and CDR2 YFSETQ come from the germline V gene. V gave up 4 bases and J gave up 8 bases; unmatched junction bases: 12. The chain's CDR3 is CASSTSGTGKLEAFF. The CDR3 DNA follows: TGCGCCAGCAGCACGTCCGGGACAGGGAAGTTAGAAGCTTTCTTT.

The chain carries TRBV7-2 and TRBJ2-5, with TRBD2 matching over 7 bases. The CDR3 is 14 amino acids. The ends lost 5 bases at V and 11 bases at J; junction bases unmatched: 14. CDR1 SGHTA and CDR2 FQGNSA come from the germline V gene. Written as DNA, the CDR3 is TGTGCCAGCAGCCCCCCCGAGCCCAGCGGGAAGCAGTACTTC. It translates to CASSPPEPSGKQYF.